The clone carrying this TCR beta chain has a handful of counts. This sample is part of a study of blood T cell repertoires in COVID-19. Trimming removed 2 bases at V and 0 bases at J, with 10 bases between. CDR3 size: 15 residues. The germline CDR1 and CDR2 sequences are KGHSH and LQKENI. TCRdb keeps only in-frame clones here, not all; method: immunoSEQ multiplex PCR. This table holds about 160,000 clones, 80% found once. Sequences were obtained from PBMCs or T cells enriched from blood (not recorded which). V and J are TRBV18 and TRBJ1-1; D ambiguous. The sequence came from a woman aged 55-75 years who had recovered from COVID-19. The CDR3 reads CASSPRSDLNTEAFF. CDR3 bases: TGTGCCAGCTCACCAAGAAGCGACCTGAACACTGAAGCTTTCTTT. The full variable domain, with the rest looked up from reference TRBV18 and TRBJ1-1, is NAGVMQNPRHLVRRRGQEARLRCSPMKGHSHVYWYRQLPEEGLKFMVYLQKENIIDESGMPKERFSAEFPKEGPSILRIQQVVRGDSAAYFCASSPRSDLNTEAFFGQGTRLTVV.